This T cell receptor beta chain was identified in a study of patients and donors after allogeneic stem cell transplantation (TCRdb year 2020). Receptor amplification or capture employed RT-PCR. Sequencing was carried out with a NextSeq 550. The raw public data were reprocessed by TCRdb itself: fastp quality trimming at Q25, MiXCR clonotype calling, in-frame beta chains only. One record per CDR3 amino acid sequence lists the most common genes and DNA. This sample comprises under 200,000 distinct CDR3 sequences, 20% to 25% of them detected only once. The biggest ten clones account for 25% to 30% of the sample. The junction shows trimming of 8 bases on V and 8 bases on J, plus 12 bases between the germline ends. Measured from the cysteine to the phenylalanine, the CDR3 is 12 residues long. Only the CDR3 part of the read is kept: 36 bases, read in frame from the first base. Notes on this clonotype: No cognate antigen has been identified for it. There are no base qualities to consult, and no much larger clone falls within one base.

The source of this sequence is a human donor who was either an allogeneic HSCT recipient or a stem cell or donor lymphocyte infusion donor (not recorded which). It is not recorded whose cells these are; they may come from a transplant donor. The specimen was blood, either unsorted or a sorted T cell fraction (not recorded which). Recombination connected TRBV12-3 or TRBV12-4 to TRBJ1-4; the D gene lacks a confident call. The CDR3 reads CASVRRGEKLFF. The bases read TGTGCCAGCGTTAGGCGCGGCGAAAAACTGTTTTTT.